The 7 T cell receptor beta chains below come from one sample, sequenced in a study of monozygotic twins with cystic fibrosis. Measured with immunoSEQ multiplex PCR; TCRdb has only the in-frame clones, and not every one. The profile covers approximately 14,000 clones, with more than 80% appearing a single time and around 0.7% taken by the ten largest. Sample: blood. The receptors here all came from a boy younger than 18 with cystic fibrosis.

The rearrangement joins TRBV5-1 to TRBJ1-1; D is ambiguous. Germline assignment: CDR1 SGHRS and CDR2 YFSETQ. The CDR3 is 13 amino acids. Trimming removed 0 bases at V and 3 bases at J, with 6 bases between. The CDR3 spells CASSLGLDTEAFF. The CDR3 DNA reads TGCGCCAGCAGCTTGGGTCTCGACACTGAAGCTTTCTTT.

CDR3: CASSILGPPYEQYF. The CDR3 DNA reads as TGTGCCAGTAGTATTTTGGGACCCCCCTACGAGCAGTACTTC. The genes are TRBV19 and TRBJ2-7, with D perhaps being TRBD1 or TRBD2 (5 bases each). V shed 3 bases and J shed 2 bases, with 11 bases lying between them. Germline V lookup: CDR1 LNHDA, CDR2 SQIVND (reference sequence). This CDR3 is built from 14 residues.

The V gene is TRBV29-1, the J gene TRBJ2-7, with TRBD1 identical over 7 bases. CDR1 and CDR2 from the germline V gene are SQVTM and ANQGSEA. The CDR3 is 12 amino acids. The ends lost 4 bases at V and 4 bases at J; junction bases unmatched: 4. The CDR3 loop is CSVGTGTYEQYF. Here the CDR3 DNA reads TGCAGCGTTGGGACAGGAACTTACGAGCAGTACTTC.

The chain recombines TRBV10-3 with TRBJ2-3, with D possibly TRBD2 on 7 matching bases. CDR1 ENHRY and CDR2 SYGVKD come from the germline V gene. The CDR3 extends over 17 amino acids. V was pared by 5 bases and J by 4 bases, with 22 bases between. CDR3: CAISQFWGGGVPDTQYF. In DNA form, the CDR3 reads TGTGCCATCAGTCAGTTCTGGGGGGGCGGGGTTCCAGATACGCAGTATTTT.

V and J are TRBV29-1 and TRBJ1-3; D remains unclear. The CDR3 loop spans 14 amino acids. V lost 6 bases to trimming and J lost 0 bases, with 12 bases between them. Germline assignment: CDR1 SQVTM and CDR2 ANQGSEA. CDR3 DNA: TGCAGCGTGAGAGACGGGAACTCTGGAAACACCATATATTTT. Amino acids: CSVRDGNSGNTIYF.

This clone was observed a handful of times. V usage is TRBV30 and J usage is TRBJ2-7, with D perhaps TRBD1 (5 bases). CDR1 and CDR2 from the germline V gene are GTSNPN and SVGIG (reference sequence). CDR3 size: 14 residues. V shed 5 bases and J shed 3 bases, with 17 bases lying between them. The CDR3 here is CAWEENLDSYEQYF. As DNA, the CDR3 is TGTGCCTGGGAGGAGAACTTAGACAGCTACGAGCAGTACTTC.

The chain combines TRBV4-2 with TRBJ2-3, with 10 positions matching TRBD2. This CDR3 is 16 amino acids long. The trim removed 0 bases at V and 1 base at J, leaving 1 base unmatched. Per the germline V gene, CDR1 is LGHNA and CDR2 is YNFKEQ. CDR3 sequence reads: CASSQDLAGGTDTQYF. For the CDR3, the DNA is TGTGCCAGCAGCCAAGATCTAGCGGGGGGCACAGATACGCAGTATTTT.